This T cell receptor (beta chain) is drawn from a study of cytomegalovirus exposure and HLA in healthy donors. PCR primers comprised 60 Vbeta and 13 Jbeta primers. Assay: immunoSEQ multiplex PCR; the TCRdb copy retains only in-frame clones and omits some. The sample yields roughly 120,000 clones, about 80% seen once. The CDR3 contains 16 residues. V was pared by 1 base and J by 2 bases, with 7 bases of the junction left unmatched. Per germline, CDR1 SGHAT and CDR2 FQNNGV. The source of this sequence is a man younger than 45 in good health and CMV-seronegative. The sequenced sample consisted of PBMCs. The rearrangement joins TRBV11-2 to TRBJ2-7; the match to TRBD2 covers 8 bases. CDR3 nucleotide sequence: TGTGCCAGCAGCTTAGCCGTGACGGGAGGGACCTACGAGCAGTACTTC. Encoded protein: CASSLAVTGGTYEQYF.